By share, the clone carrying this TCR beta chain ranks as medium-sized. V was clipped by 0 bases and J by 2 bases, with 9 bases between them. Germline CDR1 is SGDLS and CDR2 is YYNGEE. There are 14 residues in the CDR3. Researchers tagged individual cDNA molecules with unique molecular identifiers. One entry per CDR3 protein, called by TCRdb with MiXCR from the 5' RACE reads. The repertoire has approximately 30,000 distinct CDR3 sequences, around 6% of them found once; the top ten carry roughly a quarter. This record belongs to a study of early T cells in non-severe SARS-CoV-2 infection. This TCR came from an adult who was a healthcare worker with PCR-confirmed SARS-CoV-2 infection or an uninfected control (not recorded which). The sequencing sample was made of whole blood. The rearrangement uses TRBV9 and TRBJ2-7; no definite D call. The CDR3 nucleotides are TGTGCCAGCAGCGTAGGGGCTCCTCCCTACGAGCAGTACTTC. Protein product: CASSVGAPPYEQYF.